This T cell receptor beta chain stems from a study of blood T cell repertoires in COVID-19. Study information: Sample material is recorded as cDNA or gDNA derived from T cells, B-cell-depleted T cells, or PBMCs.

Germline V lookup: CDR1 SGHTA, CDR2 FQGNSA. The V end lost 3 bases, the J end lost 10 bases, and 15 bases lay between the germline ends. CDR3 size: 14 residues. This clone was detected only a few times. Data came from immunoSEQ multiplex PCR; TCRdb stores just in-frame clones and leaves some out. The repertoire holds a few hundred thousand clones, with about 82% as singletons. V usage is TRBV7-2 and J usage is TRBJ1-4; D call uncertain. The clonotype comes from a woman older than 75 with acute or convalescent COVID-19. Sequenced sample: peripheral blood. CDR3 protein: CASSFGGSIGKLFF. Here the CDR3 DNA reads TGTGCCAGCAGCTTCGGCGGTAGTATAGGAAAACTGTTTTTT.